This record covers a single T cell receptor (beta chain). Its specificity is not known. Next came a second PCR, run for about 7 to 12 cycles, which used a sample-barcoded 5' primer along with a J-beta primer mix. A template-switch adaptor containing 12 random nucleotides labeled each cDNA molecule. Via MiXCR, TCRdb re-called the 5' RACE reads, giving one row per CDR3 protein. The table includes around 790,000 distinct CDR3 sequences, under 55% detected once. This entry is derived from a study of blood T cells in healthy people across ages. General study results and limits: Nothing was known about donor CMV status, and this possibly confounded expanded clonotype changes. It was found that TCR beta diversity correlated strongly with the percentage of naive T cells.

Germline V gene data show CDR1 as MNHEY and CDR2 as SVGAGI. The V and J ends lost 0 bases and 5 bases respectively, with 14 bases between them. This CDR3 spans 16 amino acids. J is TRBJ2-1 and V is TRBV6-5; the D is unclear. The sequenced sample consisted of blood. This TCR was sampled from a man aged 60 to 69 in good health. DNA of the CDR3: TGTGCCAGCAGTTACTCGAGTGGTTATCGAAACAATGAGCAGTTCTTC. It yields the protein CASSYSSGYRNNEQFF.